This TCR beta chain was retrieved from a study of blood T cell repertoires in COVID-19. About the research overall: There were acute and convalescent COVID-19 samples, and they came from the United States, Italy and Spain.

The Seattle patients joined while their infection was active and were tracked longitudinally afterward. Original processing notes: From reference gene primer amplification, estimates of nucleated cell counts were derived. Assay: immunoSEQ multiplex PCR; the TCRdb copy retains only in-frame clones and omits some. V and J calls and clone size are given by that table; D and trimming were obtained from the DNA. The table records around 260,000 clones, 80% to 90% of them present only once. Sequencing input: peripheral blood. This sequence was found in a woman aged 65 to 85 with COVID-19, enrolled during active disease.

As DNA, the CDR3 is TGTGCCATCAGTGAGTCCGGACAGGGTGGATACTATGGCTACACCTTC. Its protein product is CAISESGQGGYYGYTF. This chain connects TRBV10-3 to TRBJ1-2, with TRBD1 matching 8 bases. The V gene end was trimmed by 0 bases and the J gene end by 3 bases; junction bases not matched to a gene: 6. CDR1 is ENHRY and CDR2 is SYGVKD in the germline V gene. The CDR3 runs 16 residues.